A single sample is the source of the 17 T cell receptor beta chains below, sequenced in a study of blood T cell repertoires in COVID-19. Repertoires were generated with immunoSEQ multiplex PCR, while TCRdb's copy carries only in-frame clones and drops some. Of about 280,000 clones in the sample, more than 75% are singletons; the top ten hold under 2.5%. Sample: PBMCs or T cells enriched from blood (not recorded which). These receptors came from a woman aged 60-75 years in a cohort exposed to, infected with or recovered from COVID-19 (not recorded which).

The V call is TRBV24-1, the J call TRBJ2-7; D possibly corresponds to TRBD1 (5 bases). The length of the CDR3 is 13 residues. Germline lookup yields CDR1 KGHDR and CDR2 SFDVKD. V shed 4 bases and J shed 7 bases, with 13 bases lying between them. The CDR3 sequence: CATSDPDSAEQYF. CDR3 bases: TGTGCCACCAGTGACCCCGACAGTGCGGAGCAGTACTTC.

The V gene is TRBV18, the J gene TRBJ2-7, with 7 positions matching TRBD2. Losses at the gene ends were 5 bases for V and 2 bases for J; bases not matched to a gene: 3. Looked up from germline, CDR1 is KGHSH and CDR2 is LQKENI. CDR3 length equals 13 residues. The CDR3 region has the DNA TGTGCCAGCTCATCCGGACTAGCCTACGAGCAGTACTTC. Protein product: CASSSGLAYEQYF.

The sample holds a few counts of this clone. The CDR3 region has the DNA TGTGCCAGCAGGAGAATTTACTATAATTCACCCCTCCACTTT. Encoded protein: CASRRIYYNSPLHF. V usage is TRBV2 and J usage is TRBJ1-6; D is undetermined. With 6 bases removed from V and 3 bases from J, the gap between germline ends came to 9 bases. Germline V gives CDR1 SNHLY, CDR2 FYNNEI. The CDR3 has 14 amino acids.

The V gene is TRBV7-3, the J gene TRBJ2-1, with 8 bases identical to TRBD2. Germline assignment: CDR1 SGHTA and CDR2 FQGTGA. The V gene end was trimmed by 1 base and the J gene end by 5 bases; junction bases not matched to a gene: 7. CDR3 size: 16 residues. DNA for the CDR3: TGTGCCAGCAGCTTAATCAGTGGACTAGCAGACAATGAGCAGTTCTTC. It encodes CASSLISGLADNEQFF.

The chain uses TRBV7-2 and TRBJ2-3, with D possibly TRBD2 on 5 matching bases. The CDR3 consists of 13 residues. The V gene lost 7 bases and the J gene lost 4 bases, with 12 bases spanning the gap. Germline CDR1 SGHTA, CDR2 FQGNSA. The CDR3 loop is CASTTRRADTQYF. In DNA form, the CDR3 reads TGTGCCAGCACCACCAGGCGGGCAGATACGCAGTATTTT.

V gene TRBV30 combines with J gene TRBJ2-1; D may be TRBD2 (6 bases). CDR1 is GTSNPN and CDR2 is SVGIG in the germline V gene (reference sequence). This CDR3 is 14 amino acids long. Trimming removed 5 bases at V and 5 bases at J, with 16 bases between. CDR3 protein: CAWAAGPPNNEQFF. For the CDR3, the DNA is TGTGCCTGGGCAGCGGGCCCGCCGAACAATGAGCAGTTCTTC. The whole variable domain, remainder taken from reference TRBV30 and TRBJ2-1, is SQTIHQWPATLVQPVGSPLSLECTVEGTSNPNLYWYRQAAGRGLQLLFYSVGIGQISSEVPQNLSASRPQDRQFILSSKKLLLSDSGFYLCAWAAGPPNNEQFFGPGTRLTVL.

The chain recombines TRBV28 with TRBJ1-2, with D possibly being TRBD1 (5 bases). The V end lost 8 bases, the J end lost 2 bases, and 12 bases lay between the germline ends. Germline-derived CDR1 and CDR2 are MDHEN and SYDVKM. The CDR3 is 13 residues long. For the CDR3, the DNA is TGTGCCAGCTTAGCGGGGCGCAACTATGGCTACACCTTC. Protein sequence: CASLAGRNYGYTF.

V and J are TRBV10-3 and TRBJ2-7; 8 bases map to TRBD1. Germline CDR1 reads ENHRY; CDR2 reads SYGVKD. The ends lost 4 bases at V and 6 bases at J; junction bases unmatched: 8. There are 14 residues in the CDR3. This CDR3 reads CAISGSDRDPEQYF. The CDR3 nucleotides read TGTGCCATCAGTGGATCGGACAGGGATCCCGAGCAGTACTTC.

Concerning this clone: The junction departs from the called germline gene at one end, perhaps through a read error. The chain joins TRBV7-9 to TRBJ2-7, with 7 bases fitting TRBD2. From germline, CDR1 is SEHNR and CDR2 FQNEAQ (reference sequence). The CDR3 totals 13 residues. CDR3 in amino acids: CASSLAAYYEQYF. CDR3 nucleotide sequence: TGTGCCAGCAGCCTAGCGGCATACTACGAGCAGTACTTC.

This chain joins TRBV30 and TRBJ1-2; 7 nucleotides agree with TRBD1. The V segment lost 4 bases and the J segment 12 bases; nucleotides outside the gene matches: 20. From germline, CDR1 is GTSNPN and CDR2 SVGIG (reference sequence). The CDR3 spans 15 residues. The DNA of the CDR3 is TGTGCCTGGATAGGGGACAGCAACTATGGCTACACTCACACCTTC. Residues: CAWIGDSNYGYTHTF. Filled out from reference TRBV30 and TRBJ1-2, the complete variable domain reads SQTIHQWPATLVQPVGSPLSLECTVEGTSNPNLYWYRQAAGRGLQLLFYSVGIGQISSEVPQNLSASRPQDRQFILSSKKLLLSDSGFYLCAWIGDSNYGYTHTFGSGTRLTVV.

This clone was seen just once. The CDR3 DNA reads TGTGCCAGCAGCTTAGAAGCGGGAGGGGGAGAGACCCAGTACTTC. This encodes CASSLEAGGGETQYF. V gene TRBV7-6 combines with J gene TRBJ2-5; 10 bases line up with TRBD2. This CDR3 region has 15 residues. Germline V gene lookup returns CDR1 SGHVS and CDR2 FNYEAQ. Trimming cost V 1 base and J 4 bases; bases outside gene matches: 3.

V usage is TRBV28 and J usage is TRBJ2-7, with 12 nucleotides matching TRBD2. Germline V CDR1 and CDR2: MDHEN, SYDVKM. V lost 5 bases, J lost 7 bases, and 9 bases stayed unmatched. CDR3 size: 15 residues. The CDR3 sequence: CASSPLAGGLAEQYF. CDR3 coding DNA: TGTGCCAGCAGTCCACTAGCGGGAGGTCTGGCGGAGCAGTACTTC.

V gene TRBV6-2 or TRBV6-3 combines with J gene TRBJ2-7; a weak D match, TRBD1 (5 bases). Deletions cut 2 bases from V and 7 bases from J, with 9 bases between. The CDR3 consists of 12 residues. Germline V gene sequence: CDR1 MNHEY, CDR2 SVGEGT. CDR3 bases: TGTGCCAGCAGTTACCCCAGGGAAGAGCAGTACTTC. Its protein is CASSYPREEQYF.

This clone was found once. The CDR3 DNA reads TGTGCCAGCTCACCCCAGAGGAGCAATCAGCCCCAGCATTTT. It yields the protein CASSPQRSNQPQHF. The chain has TRBV18 and TRBJ1-5; no reliable D call. CDR1 KGHSH and CDR2 LQKENI come from the germline V gene. The ends were cut back, 3 bases at V and 1 base at J, with 7 bases in the middle. CDR3 size: 14 residues. The full variable domain, in which reference TRBV18 and TRBJ1-5 provide the parts outside the CDR3, is NAGVMQNPRHLVRRRGQEARLRCSPMKGHSHVYWYRQLPEEGLKFMVYLQKENIIDESGMPKERFSAEFPKEGPSILRIQQVVRGDSAAYFCASSPQRSNQPQHFGDGTRLSIL.

The V call is TRBV28, the J call TRBJ2-7, with TRBD2 matching 12 bases. The CDR3 sequence is 17 residues long. Germline V lookup: CDR1 MDHEN, CDR2 SYDVKM. The trim removed 2 bases at V and 4 bases at J, leaving 9 bases unmatched. The CDR3 coding sequence is TGTGCCAGCAGTTTAGGGGCTAGCGGGAGGGCCGTGTACGAGCAGTACTTC. Amino acid sequence: CASSLGASGRAVYEQYF.

The chain carries TRBV7-8 and TRBJ2-7, with a weak D call TRBD1 (6 bases). V was clipped by 3 bases and J by 2 bases, with 11 bases between them. Germline loops: CDR1 SGHVS, CDR2 FQNEAQ. CDR3 length: 14 amino acids. CDR3 amino acids: CASSFRRGPYEQYF. The CDR3 DNA is TGTGCCAGCAGCTTCCGCAGGGGCCCCTACGAGCAGTACTTC.

This sequence joins TRBV6-5 and TRBJ2-3; D ambiguous. The CDR3 sequence is 14 residues long. Trimming cost V 10 bases and J 0 bases, with 14 bases left between them. Per germline, CDR1 MNHEY and CDR2 SVGAGI. The CDR3 DNA reads TGTGCCACCGTACAGATACCTAGCACAGATACGCAGTATTTT. Protein: CATVQIPSTDTQYF.